The source of this T cell receptor (beta chain) is a study of blood T cell repertoires in COVID-19. Study details: PBMCs, B-cell-depleted T cells, or T cells were the source of the cDNA or gDNA that made up the material.

Sequencing was performed with immunoSEQ multiplex PCR; in TCRdb, only in-frame clones are kept and a portion is missing. The data show approximately 120,000 clones, approximately 80% seen once. The CDR3 spans 15 residues. Deletions cut 0 bases from V and 3 bases from J, with 11 bases between. The germline gives CDR1 SGHVS, CDR2 FQNEAQ. The chain carries TRBV7-8 and TRBJ1-2; D ambiguous. The source material was peripheral blood. The source is a man in his sixties with acute or convalescent COVID-19. The CDR3 region has the DNA TGTGCCAGCAGCTTAGCGCTCGGGGTGGACTATGGCTACACCTTC. This encodes CASSLALGVDYGYTF.